This paragraph reports one TCR beta chain. Its antigen is not known. V was trimmed by 8 bases and J by 4 bases, leaving 15 bases between them. The CDR3 has 13 amino acids. CDR1 MNHEY and CDR2 SMNVEV come from the germline V gene (reference sequence). Profiling relied on immunoSEQ multiplex PCR, and the TCRdb table lists in-frame clones only, not all of them. This sample has over 150,000 clones, with about 90% found just once. These data originate in a study of T cell responses to AZD1222 COVID-19 vaccine. General study results and limits: Donors, mostly white British, included more females; clonal diversity was possibly underestimated. After two AZD1222 doses, spike-specific TCR breadth and depth rose versus day 0.

The TCR sequence derives from an adult in good health. The genes are TRBV27 and TRBJ2-7; D is perhaps TRBD1 (5 bases). This material consisted of peripheral blood, taken on day 0 of AZD1222 vaccination. CDR3 loop: CASGRAGRYEQYF. The CDR3 nucleotides read TGTGCCAGCGGCCGAGCAGGGCGTTACGAGCAGTACTTC.